This T cell receptor (beta chain) stems from a study of T cell responses to AZD1222 COVID-19 vaccine (dated by TCRdb to 2020 to 2023). About the full investigation: TCR sequencing covered 233 trial participants: 200 to 220 given two doses of AZD1222 and around 25 given two doses of MenACWY control vaccine. Trial participants were enrolled by age into 18-55, 56-69 and 70-plus year subgroups, with approximately 150, 30 and 60 TCR-sequenced participants respectively. What the authors observed across the whole study: Reportedly, almost half of the unique spike-specific TCRs recognized epitopes lying outside the regions that are mutated in the B.1.351 and B.1.1.7 variants. Participants were mostly white British and included more females than males, and it was suggested by the authors that clonal diversity may have been underestimated. CD4 TCRs associated with the vaccine covered the entire spike protein, and the dominant responses were in regions 160-218 and 743-854. Conclusions about previously exposed vaccinees are limited, since just five to seven AZD1222 recipients were seropositive for SARS-CoV-2 at baseline. In the small 56-69-year group, the increase in depth fell short of significance, most likely because of low power. After two AZD1222 doses, spike-specific TCR breadth and depth were significantly higher than at day 0 and than in MenACWY recipients. Because no day 14 peak-response samples were available, the repertoires could be characterized only after the peak T cell response.

The CDR3 numbers 15 residues from cysteine through phenylalanine. Of all the DNA, just the CDR3 is kept, 45 bases in frame from base 1. Based on the germline V gene, the CDR1 and CDR2 sequences are LGHNA and YNFKEQ. V gives up 4 bases and J gives up 8 bases, and the segment between their germline ends measures 17 bases. The CDR3 regions of human TCRbeta chains were subjected to immunosequencing. On the authors' methods: TCRs in the repertoires were compared against a reference library of SARS-CoV-2-specific TCRs that had been generated with the MIRA antigen-specificity platform. Breadth was defined as the fraction of unique TCRs that were SARS-CoV-2-associated. Depth was defined as the fraction of total T cells that were SARS-CoV-2-associated. Using the MIRA data, each spike-specific TCR was assigned both to the spike region to which the TCR was reactive and to a CD4 or CD8 class. Log10-transformed breadth and depth values were compared by one-way ANOVA with Sidak's multiple comparisons tests. As stored in TCRdb, this immuneACCESS dataset retains in-frame rearrangements with V and J assigned. A fraction of the clones does not appear; measured against another copy, unresolved V genes explain less than half of the discrepancy, and the remainder lacks a known reason. V, J and clone size derive from that table, while D and trimming were established from the DNA sequence. This sample holds about 120,000 clones; approximately 90% were observed only once. The biggest ten clones account for approximately 2.6% of the sample.

The time point label for this specimen denotes: about 28 days (+/-7) after the second vaccine dose. Because spike-specific TCR depth and breadth did not differ between the two schedules, AZD1222 recipients who got a second dose at roughly 4 weeks were pooled with those who got a second dose at roughly 12 weeks. The vaccinee samples were drawn from two UK trials, COV001 and COV002, one of which was a single-blind randomized controlled phase 2/3 trial testing AZD1222 (ChAdOx1 nCoV-19) in healthy adults. Trial participant PBMC samples were collected at day 0 and day 28 after the second dose for TCRbeta chain sequencing. Regarding this clone: Its antigen remains undetermined. Base qualities are missing; no much larger clone stands one base away.

The V and J genes are TRBV4-2 and TRBJ1-4; the D gene is not confidently resolved. This specimen was peripheral blood, taken 28 days after the second AZD1222 dose. The sequence was obtained from an adult who received the AZD1222 COVID-19 vaccine. For the CDR3, the sequence is CASSPKGGDEEKLFF. The base sequence is TGTGCCAGCAGCCCCAAGGGCGGGGATGAGGAAAAACTGTTTTTT.